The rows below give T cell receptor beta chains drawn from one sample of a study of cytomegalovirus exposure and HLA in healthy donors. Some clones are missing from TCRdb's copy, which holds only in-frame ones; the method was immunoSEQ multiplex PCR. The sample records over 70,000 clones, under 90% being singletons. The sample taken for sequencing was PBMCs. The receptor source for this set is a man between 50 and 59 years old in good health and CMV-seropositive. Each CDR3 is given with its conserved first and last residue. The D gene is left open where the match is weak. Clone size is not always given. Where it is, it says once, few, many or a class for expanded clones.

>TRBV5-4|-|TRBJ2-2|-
TGTGCCAGCAGCTTGGACTTCCGGAACACCGGGGAGCTGTTTTTT
CASSLDFRNTGELFF
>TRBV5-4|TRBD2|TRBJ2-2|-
TGTGCCAGCAGCGACCGGACTAGCGGGTCCCTCGGGGAGCTGTTTTTT
CASSDRTSGSLGELFF
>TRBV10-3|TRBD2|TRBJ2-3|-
TGTGCCATTGCGCCGGGACTAGCGGCCTCAGATACGCAGTATTTT
CAIAPGLAASDTQYF
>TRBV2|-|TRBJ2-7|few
TGTGCCTTACGACTCGCCGGCCGAGGGCGGCACGAGCAGTACTTC
CALRLAGRGRHEQYF
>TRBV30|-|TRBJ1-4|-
TGTGCCTGGAGTGTACCCCAGGGGACTAATGAAAAACTGTTTTTT
CAWSVPQGTNEKLFF
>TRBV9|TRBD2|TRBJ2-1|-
TGTGCCAGCAGCGGTAGGGGACTAGCAGCTCCTGAGCAGTTCTTC
CASSGRGLAAPEQFF
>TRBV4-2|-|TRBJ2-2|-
TGTGCCAGCAGCCAAGAGGTTAGAGCGAACACCGGGGAGCTGTTTTTT
CASSQEVRANTGELFF
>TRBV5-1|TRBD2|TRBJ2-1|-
TGCGCCAGTTGTATAGCGGGAGGGAGTGAGCAGTTCTTC
CASCIAGGSEQFF
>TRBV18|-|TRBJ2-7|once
TGTGCCAGCTCACCACAAGGGAGGAACGAGCAGTACTTC
CASSPQGRNEQYF
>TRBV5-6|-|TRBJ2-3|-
TGTGCCAGCAGCTTAATCCAGGGGAGAGATACGCAGTATTTT
CASSLIQGRDTQYF
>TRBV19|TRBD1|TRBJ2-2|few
TGTGCCAGTAGTTTCCGGGACAGGGGTCGGCTTAACACCGGGGAGCTGTTTTTT
CASSFRDRGRLNTGELFF
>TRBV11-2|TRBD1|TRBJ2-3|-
TGTGCCAGCAGCTTATTAGGACAGGGGGCAACAGATACGCAGTATTTT
CASSLLGQGATDTQYF
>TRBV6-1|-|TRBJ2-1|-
TGTGCCAGCAGTGAAACAGGGTTATCCTACAATGAGCAGTTCTTC
CASSETGLSYNEQFF
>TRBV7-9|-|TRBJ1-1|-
TGTTCCAGCAGCATACGGTCGGGGGGTTCGGGGACTGAAGCTTTCTTT
CSSSIRSGGSGTEAFF
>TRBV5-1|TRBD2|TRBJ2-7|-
TGCGCCAGCAGCAGGGACTACGAGCAGTGCTTC
CASSRDYEQCF
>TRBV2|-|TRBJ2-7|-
TGTGCCAGCAGCGGAGGTCCCTACGAGCAGTACTTC
CASSGGPYEQYF
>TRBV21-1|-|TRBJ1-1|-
TGTGCCAGCAGCACAAAAACGGGAGGGGGGATAGACACTGAAGCTTTCTTT
CASSTKTGGGIDTEAFF
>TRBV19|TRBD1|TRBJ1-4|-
TGTGCCAGTATGGTTCGTGGCACCGCAGGGGGTAATGAAAAACTGTTTTTT
CASMVRGTAGGNEKLFF
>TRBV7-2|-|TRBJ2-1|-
TGTGCCAGCAGCGCCCTCATCTCCTCCCCCGGCAATGAGCAGTTCTTC
CASSALISSPGNEQFF
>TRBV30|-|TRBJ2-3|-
TGTGCCTGGACTCTAACCCCGGGACTAGATACGCAGTATTTT
CAWTLTPGLDTQYF
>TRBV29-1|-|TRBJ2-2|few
TGCAGCGTGAGGGACACCGGGGAGCTGTTTTTT
CSVRDTGELFF
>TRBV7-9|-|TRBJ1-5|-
TGTTCCAGCAGTCCCCTTAATCAGCCCCAGCATTTT
CSSSPLNQPQHF
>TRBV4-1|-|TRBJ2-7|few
TGCGCCAGCAGCCAAGTTAACGAGCAGTACTTC
CASSQVNEQYF
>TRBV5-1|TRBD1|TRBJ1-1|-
TGCGCCAGCAGCTTTATACCGGGACAGACAAACACTGAAGCTTTCTTT
CASSFIPGQTNTEAFF
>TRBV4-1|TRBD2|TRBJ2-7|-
TGCGCCAGCAGCCAACCCGGACTAGCGGAAGCCTACGAGCAGTACTTC
CASSQPGLAEAYEQYF
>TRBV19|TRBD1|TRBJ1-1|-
TGTGCCAGTAGTGACAGGGACAGGGGGAGTTGGAACACTGAAGCTTTCTTT
CASSDRDRGSWNTEAFF
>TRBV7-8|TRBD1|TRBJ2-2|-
TGTGCCAGCAGCTTAGCGGGGACAGGGGTAACCGGGGAGCTGTTTTTT
CASSLAGTGVTGELFF
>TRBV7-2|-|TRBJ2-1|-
TGTGCCAGCAGCACCAGTAGGGCGGAGGCCTACAATGAGCAGTTCTTC
CASSTSRAEAYNEQFF
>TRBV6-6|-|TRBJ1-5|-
TGTGCCAGTCGCCCGGTTTTTGGCAATCAGCCCCAGCATTTT
CASRPVFGNQPQHF
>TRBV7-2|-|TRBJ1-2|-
TGTGCCAGCAGCTCCCCCGGGAGGGCAGAGTTAACGGGTGGCTACACCTTC
CASSSPGRAELTGGYTF
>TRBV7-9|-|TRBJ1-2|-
TGTGCCAGCAGCTTATCGTCTGGGAGCTATGGCTACACCTTC
CASSLSSGSYGYTF
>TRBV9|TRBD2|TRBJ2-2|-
TGTGCCAGCAGCTTCCTTGCGGGGGAGGCCGGGGAGCTGTTTTTT
CASSFLAGEAGELFF
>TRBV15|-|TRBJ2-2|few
TGTGCCACCAGCAGAGATCCCAGCGCCGGTACCGGGGAGCTGTTTTTT
CATSRDPSAGTGELFF
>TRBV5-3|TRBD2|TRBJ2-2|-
TGTGCCAGAAGCTACCCCGGGACTAGCGGGAGGGCGAACACCGGGGAGCTGTTTTTT
CARSYPGTSGRANTGELFF
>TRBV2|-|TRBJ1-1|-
TGTGCCACCCCGGTGCGCACTGAAGCTTTCTTT
CATPVRTEAFF
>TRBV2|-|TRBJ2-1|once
TGTGCCAGCAGGGTGGGAACTAGCACCAATGAGCAGTTCTTC
CASRVGTSTNEQFF
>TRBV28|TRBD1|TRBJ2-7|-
TGTGTCACCGGGACAGGTACCTACGGGCAGTACTTC
CVTGTGTYGQYF
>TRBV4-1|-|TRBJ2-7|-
TGTGCCAGCAGCAGGGGCGTTTACGAGCAGTACTTC
CASSRGVYEQYF
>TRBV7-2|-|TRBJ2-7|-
TGTGCCAGCAGCTTAGGTCTAAGCGGAGAGATATACGAGCAGTACTTC
CASSLGLSGEIYEQYF
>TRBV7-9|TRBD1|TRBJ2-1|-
TGTGCCAGCAGCTCCCCTTATTCGGGACAGGGGTCCGGGAACAATGAGCAGTTCTTC
CASSSPYSGQGSGNNEQFF
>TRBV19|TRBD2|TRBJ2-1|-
TGTGCCAGTAGTATCGTGGGAGGGCCACACAATGAGCAGTTCTTC
CASSIVGGPHNEQFF
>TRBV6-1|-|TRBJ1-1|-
TGTGCCAGCAGTGATGCGGGGACCCTGAACACTGAAGCTTTCTTT
CASSDAGTLNTEAFF
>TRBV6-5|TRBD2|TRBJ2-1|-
TGTGCCACCGGGGGGTCCAACAATGAGCAGTTCTTC
CATGGSNNEQFF
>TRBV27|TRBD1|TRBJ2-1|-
TGTGCCAGCAGTAAACAGGGGACCGAGTTCTTC
CASSKQGTEFF
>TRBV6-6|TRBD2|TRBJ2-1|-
TGTGCCAGCAGTTTTCCCCGTGTTAGCGGGGGGAATGAGCAGTTCTTC
CASSFPRVSGGNEQFF
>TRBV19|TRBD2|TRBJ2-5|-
TGTGCCAGTAGTGGTAGCGGGGCACAAGAGACCCAGTACTTC
CASSGSGAQETQYF
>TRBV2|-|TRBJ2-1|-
TGTGCCAGCAGTGGTGGAGGAATTGAGCAGTTCTTC
CASSGGGIEQFF